This record concerns one T cell receptor beta chain sequence. The antigen remains undetermined. Germline trimming cut 3 bases from V and 4 bases from J; bases unmatched to any gene: 10. The CDR3 runs 17 residues. This sample stems from a study of response to subunit inactivated influenza vaccine. Study outcomes and limitations: After each seasonal influenza vaccination, few new T cells are recruited, the authors suggested.

TCRdb reprocessed the RT-PCR reads via MiXCR and lists one record per CDR3 protein. Counted here are 650,000 to 850,000 distinct CDR3 sequences, roughly 14% occurring once; the ten biggest clones make up less than 9%. The rearrangement uses TRBV12-3 or TRBV12-4 and TRBJ2-2; TRBD1 agrees at 8 bases. Material: PBMCs from blood, obtained approximately 15 days before vaccination. The source is a man aged 45-65 years who received an inactivated influenza vaccine. The DNA for the CDR3 is TGTGCCAGCAGTTTGGGGCAGGGGGCGAGCGGCACCGGGGAGCTGTTTTTT. The encoded protein is CASSLGQGASGTGELFF.